This T cell receptor beta chain was found in a study of blood T cells in healthy people across ages. V gave up 5 bases and J gave up 1 base; unmatched junction bases: 7. In germline, CDR1 is SGHTA, CDR2 FQGNSA. The length of the CDR3 is 16 residues. Aged roughly 6 to 90, donors were systemically healthy Caucasians from Russia. Every sample gave at least 6 micrograms of total RNA when it was extracted. A second PCR of roughly 7 to 11 cycles used a sample-barcoded 5' primer and a J-beta primer mix. The template-switch adaptor was a 5' adaptor with 12 random nucleotides. It tagged each cDNA molecule. TCRdb itself ran the 5' RACE reads through MiXCR, one entry per CDR3 protein. The sample contains roughly 2 million distinct CDR3 sequences, about 49% of which appear only once. Study-level points and caveats: More naive CD4+ cells and higher diversity were found in long-lived than in aged donors.

In regard to this clonotype: The antigen is unknown.

What was sequenced was blood. The source of this sequence is a woman aged 35 to 49 in good health. The chain links TRBV7-2 to TRBJ2-3; 9 bases line up with TRBD2. CDR3 in DNA: TGTGCCAGCAGCACACCCTCTAGCGGGGGCACAGATACGCAGTATTTT. This encodes CASSTPSSGGTDTQYF.